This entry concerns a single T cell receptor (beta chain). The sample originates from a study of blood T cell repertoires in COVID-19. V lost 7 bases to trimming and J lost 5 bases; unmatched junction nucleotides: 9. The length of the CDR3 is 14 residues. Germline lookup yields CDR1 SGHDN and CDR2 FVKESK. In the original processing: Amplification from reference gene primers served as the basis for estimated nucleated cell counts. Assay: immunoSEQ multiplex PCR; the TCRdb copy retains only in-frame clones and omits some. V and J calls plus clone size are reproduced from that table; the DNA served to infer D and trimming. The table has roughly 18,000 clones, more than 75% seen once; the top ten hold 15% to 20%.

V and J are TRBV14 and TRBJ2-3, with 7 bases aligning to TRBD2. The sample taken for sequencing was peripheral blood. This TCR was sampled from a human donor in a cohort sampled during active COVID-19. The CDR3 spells CASKGTGGGDTQYF. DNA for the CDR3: TGTGCCAGCAAGGGGACGGGGGGAGGAGATACGCAGTATTTT.